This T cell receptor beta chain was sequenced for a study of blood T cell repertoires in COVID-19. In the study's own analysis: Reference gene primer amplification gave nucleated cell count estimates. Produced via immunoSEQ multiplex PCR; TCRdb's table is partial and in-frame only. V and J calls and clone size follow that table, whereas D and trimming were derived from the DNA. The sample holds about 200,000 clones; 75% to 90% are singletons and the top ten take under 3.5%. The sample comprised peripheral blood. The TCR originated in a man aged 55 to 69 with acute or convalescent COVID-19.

CDR3 coding DNA: TGTGCCAGCAGCCCGGGTATCCCGGGACAGGGCTACAATGAGCAGTTCTTC. This sequence encodes CASSPGIPGQGYNEQFF. This chain uses TRBV5-6 with TRBJ2-1; 9 bases line up with TRBD1. V was clipped by 4 bases and J by 3 bases; unmatched bases: 11. Germline CDR1 and CDR2: SGHDT and YYEEEE. The CDR3 spans 17 residues.